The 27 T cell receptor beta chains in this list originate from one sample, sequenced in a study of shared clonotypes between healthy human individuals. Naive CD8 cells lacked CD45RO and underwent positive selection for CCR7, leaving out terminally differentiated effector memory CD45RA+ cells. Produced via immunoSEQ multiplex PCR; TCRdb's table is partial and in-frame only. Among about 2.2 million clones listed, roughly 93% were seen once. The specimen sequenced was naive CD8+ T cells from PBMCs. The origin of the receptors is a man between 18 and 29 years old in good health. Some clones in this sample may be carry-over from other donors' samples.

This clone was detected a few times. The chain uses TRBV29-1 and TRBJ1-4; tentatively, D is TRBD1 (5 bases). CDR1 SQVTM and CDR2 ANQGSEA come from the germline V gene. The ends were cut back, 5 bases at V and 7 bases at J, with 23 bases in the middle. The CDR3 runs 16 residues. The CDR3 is CSVPLGTTLIGEKLFF. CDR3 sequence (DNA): TGCAGCGTTCCCCTGGGGACCACCTTAATTGGTGAAAAACTGTTTTTT.

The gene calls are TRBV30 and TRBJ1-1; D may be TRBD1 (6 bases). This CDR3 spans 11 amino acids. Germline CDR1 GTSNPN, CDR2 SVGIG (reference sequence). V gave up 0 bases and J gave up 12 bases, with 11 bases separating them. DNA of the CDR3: TGTGCCTGGAGTGTTGGGACATATCCTTTCTTT. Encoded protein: CAWSVGTYPFF.

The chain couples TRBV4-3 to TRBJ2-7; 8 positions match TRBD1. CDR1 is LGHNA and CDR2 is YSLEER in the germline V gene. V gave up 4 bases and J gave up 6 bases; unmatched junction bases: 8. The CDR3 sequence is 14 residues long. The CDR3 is CASSPDRVQFEQYF. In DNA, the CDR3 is TGCGCCAGCAGCCCGGACAGGGTTCAGTTCGAGCAGTACTTC.

The CDR3 protein is CASSQEVTGGVPTEAFF. The CDR3 bases are TGCGCCAGCAGCCAAGAGGTCACAGGAGGTGTACCCACTGAAGCTTTCTTT. The genes are TRBV4-1 and TRBJ1-1; TRBD1 might be the D (5 bases). V gave up 0 bases and J gave up 4 bases, with 18 bases separating them. Germline CDR1 is MGHRA and CDR2 is YSYEKL. This CDR3 comprises 17 residues.

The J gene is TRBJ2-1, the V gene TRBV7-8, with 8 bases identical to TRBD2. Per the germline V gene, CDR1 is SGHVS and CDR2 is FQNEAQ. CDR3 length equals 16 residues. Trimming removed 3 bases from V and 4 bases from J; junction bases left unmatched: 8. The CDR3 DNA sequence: TGTGCCAGCAGCTTGGGTGTGATAGCGGGGTACAATGAGCAGTTCTTC. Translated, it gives CASSLGVIAGYNEQFF.

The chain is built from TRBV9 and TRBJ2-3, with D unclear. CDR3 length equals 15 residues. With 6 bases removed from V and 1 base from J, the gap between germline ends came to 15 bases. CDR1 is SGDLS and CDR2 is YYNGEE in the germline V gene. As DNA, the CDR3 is TGTGCCAGCACCGCTAACGGAAGGGGCACAGATACGCAGTATTTT. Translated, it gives CASTANGRGTDTQYF.

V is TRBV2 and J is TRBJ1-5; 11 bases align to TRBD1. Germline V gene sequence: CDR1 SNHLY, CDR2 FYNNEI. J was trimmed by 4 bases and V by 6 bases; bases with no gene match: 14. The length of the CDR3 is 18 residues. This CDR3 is CASSDPLDRGQSNQPQHF. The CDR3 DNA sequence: TGTGCCAGCAGCGACCCATTGGACAGGGGGCAGAGTAATCAGCCCCAGCATTTT.

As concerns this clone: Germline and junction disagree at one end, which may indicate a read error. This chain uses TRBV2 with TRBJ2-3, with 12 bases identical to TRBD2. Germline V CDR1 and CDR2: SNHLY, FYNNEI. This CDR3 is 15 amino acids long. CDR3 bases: TGTGCCTGCAGGGCTAGCGGGAGGGGGTTAGATACGCAGTATTTT. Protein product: CACRASGRGLDTQYF.

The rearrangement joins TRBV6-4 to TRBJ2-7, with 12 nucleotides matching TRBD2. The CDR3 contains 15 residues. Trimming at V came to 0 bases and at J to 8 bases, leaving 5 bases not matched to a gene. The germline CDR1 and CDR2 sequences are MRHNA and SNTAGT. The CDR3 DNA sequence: TGTGCCAGCAGTGACTCGACTAGCGGGAGAGGAAAGCAGTACTTC. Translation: CASSDSTSGRGKQYF.

CDR3 nucleotides: TGTGCCAGCAGTTCGGACAGCAACTACGAGCAGTACTTC. Encoded protein: CASSSDSNYEQYF. This chain links TRBV2 with TRBJ2-7; possible D gene TRBD1, 6 bases. This CDR3 region has 13 residues. V was cut by 5 bases and J by 3 bases, with 11 bases left in between. CDR1 and CDR2 (germline): SNHLY, FYNNEI.

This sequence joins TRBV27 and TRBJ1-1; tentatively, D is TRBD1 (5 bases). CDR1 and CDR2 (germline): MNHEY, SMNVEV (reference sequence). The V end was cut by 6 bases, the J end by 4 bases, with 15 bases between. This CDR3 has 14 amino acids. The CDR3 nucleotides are TGTGCCAGCAGCAATACAGGTGGGGGCACTGAAGCTTTCTTT. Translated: CASSNTGGGTEAFF.

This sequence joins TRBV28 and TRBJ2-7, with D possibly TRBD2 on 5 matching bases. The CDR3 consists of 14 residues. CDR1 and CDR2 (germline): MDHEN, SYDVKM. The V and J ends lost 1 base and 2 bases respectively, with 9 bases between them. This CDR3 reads CASSLLGAPYEQYF. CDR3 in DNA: TGTGCCAGCAGTTTATTGGGAGCCCCCTACGAGCAGTACTTC.

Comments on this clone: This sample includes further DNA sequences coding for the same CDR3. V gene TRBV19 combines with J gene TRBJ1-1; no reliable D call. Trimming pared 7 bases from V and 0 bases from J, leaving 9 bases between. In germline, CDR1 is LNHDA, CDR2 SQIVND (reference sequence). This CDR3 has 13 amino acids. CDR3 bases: TGTGCCAGTACGATAACGGTGAACACTGAAGCTTTCTTT. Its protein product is CASTITVNTEAFF.

In DNA form, the CDR3 reads TGTGCCAGCAGTCCAGGGGACAGGGGGTTCATAGCCAAAAACATTCAGTACTTC. Translated, it gives CASSPGDRGFIAKNIQYF. The chain is built from TRBV27 and TRBJ2-4, with 11 nucleotides matching TRBD1. With V trimmed by 5 bases and J by 0 bases, 9 bases remained unmatched. Germline lookup yields CDR1 MNHEY and CDR2 SMNVEV (reference sequence). There are 18 residues in the CDR3.

As DNA, the CDR3 is TGTGCCAGCAGCTTCACCGGGAGATCCTACGAGCAGTACTTC. It encodes CASSFTGRSYEQYF. This chain connects TRBV7-9 to TRBJ2-7; possibly TRBD2 for D (6 bases). The CDR3 has 14 amino acids. Germline lookup yields CDR1 SEHNR and CDR2 FQNEAQ (reference sequence). V dropped 3 bases and J dropped 1 base, with 10 bases sitting between them.

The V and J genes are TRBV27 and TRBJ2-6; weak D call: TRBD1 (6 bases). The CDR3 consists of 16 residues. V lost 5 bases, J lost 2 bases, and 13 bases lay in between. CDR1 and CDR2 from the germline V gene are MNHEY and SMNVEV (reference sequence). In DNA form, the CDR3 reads TGTGCCAGCAGTGAGACAGGACCAACTGGGGCCAACGTCCTGACTTTC. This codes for CASSETGPTGANVLTF.

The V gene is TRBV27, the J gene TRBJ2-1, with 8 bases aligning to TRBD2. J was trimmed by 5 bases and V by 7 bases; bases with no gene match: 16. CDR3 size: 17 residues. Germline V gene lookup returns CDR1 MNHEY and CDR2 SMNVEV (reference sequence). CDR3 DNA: TGTGCCAGCACCCACTTGGGGGGGACTAGTTCCCACAATGAGCAGTTCTTC. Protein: CASTHLGGTSSHNEQFF.

CDR3 protein: CASSTDAGDNAGELFF. CDR3 DNA sequence: TGTGCCAGCAGCACAGATGCGGGAGATAATGCCGGGGAGCTGTTTTTT. The chain couples TRBV21-1 to TRBJ2-2; the D segment call TRBD2 is taken from the table without a DNA check. TRBV21-1 is labeled a pseudogene. The CDR3 consists of 16 residues.

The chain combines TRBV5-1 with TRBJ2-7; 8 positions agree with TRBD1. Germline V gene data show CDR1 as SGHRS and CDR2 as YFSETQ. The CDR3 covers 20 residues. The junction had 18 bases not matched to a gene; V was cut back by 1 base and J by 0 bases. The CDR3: CASSLTVPYSRQGFSYEQYF. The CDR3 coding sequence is TGCGCCAGCAGCTTGACTGTCCCATACTCGAGACAGGGGTTCTCCTACGAGCAGTACTTC.

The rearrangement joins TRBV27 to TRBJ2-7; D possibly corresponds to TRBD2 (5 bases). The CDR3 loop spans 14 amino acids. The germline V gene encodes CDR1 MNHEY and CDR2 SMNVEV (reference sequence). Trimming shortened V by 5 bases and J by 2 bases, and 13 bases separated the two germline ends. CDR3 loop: CASSPRGLTYEQYF. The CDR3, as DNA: TGTGCCAGCAGTCCCAGAGGACTTACCTACGAGCAGTACTTC.

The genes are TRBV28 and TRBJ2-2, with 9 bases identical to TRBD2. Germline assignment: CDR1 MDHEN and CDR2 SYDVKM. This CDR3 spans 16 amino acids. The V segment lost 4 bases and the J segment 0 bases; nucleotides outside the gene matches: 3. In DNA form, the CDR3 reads TGTGCCAGCAGTTCGAGACTAGCGGCGAACACCGGGGAGCTGTTTTTT. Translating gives CASSSRLAANTGELFF.

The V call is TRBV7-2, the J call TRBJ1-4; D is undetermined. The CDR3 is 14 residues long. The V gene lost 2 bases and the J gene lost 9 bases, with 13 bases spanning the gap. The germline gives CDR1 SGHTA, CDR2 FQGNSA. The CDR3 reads CASSLSGDIQKLFF. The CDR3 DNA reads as TGTGCCAGCAGCTTATCTGGGGATATACAAAAACTGTTTTTT.

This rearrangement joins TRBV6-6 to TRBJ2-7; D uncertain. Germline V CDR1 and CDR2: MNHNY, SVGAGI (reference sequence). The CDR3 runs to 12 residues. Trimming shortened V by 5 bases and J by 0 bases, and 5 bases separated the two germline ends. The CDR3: CASSQDSYEQYF. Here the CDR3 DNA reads TGTGCCAGCAGTCAGGACTCCTACGAGCAGTACTTC.

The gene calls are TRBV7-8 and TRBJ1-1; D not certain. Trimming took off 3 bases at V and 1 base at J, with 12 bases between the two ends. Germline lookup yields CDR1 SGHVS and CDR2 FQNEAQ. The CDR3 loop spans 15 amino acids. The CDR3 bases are TGTGCCAGCAGCTTCCCCGAGGGAGGGAACACTGAAGCTTTCTTT. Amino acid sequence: CASSFPEGGNTEAFF.

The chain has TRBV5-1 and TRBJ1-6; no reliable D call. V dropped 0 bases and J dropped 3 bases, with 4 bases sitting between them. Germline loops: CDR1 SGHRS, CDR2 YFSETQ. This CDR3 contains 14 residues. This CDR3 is CASSLEGYNSPLHF. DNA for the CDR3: TGCGCCAGCAGCTTGGAGGGCTATAATTCACCCCTCCACTTT.

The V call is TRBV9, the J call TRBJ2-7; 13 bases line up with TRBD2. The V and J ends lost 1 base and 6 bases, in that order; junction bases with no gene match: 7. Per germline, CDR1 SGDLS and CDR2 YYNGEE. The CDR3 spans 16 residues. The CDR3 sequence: CASSVRPGLAGSEQYF. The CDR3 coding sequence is TGTGCCAGCAGCGTACGTCCGGGACTAGCGGGATCCGAGCAGTACTTC.

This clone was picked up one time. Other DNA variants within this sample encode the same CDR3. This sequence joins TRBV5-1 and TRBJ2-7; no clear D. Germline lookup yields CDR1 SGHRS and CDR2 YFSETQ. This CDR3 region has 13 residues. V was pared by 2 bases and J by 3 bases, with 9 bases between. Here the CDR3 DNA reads TGCGCCAGCAGCTTCGGCCCAGGCTACGAGCAGTACTTC. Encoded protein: CASSFGPGYEQYF.